This T cell receptor beta chain was found in a study of blood T cell repertoires in COVID-19. This clone was seen a few times. V lost 2 bases, J lost 6 bases, and 11 bases lay in between. Germline assignment: CDR1 MNHEY and CDR2 SVGAGI. CDR3 length: 13 residues. Some clones are missing from TCRdb's copy, which holds only in-frame ones; the method was immunoSEQ multiplex PCR. This table has some 400,000 clones, 90% appearing once. What was sequenced was peripheral blood. The chain is built from TRBV6-5 and TRBJ2-7, with a weak D call TRBD2 (5 bases). The sequence derives from a man aged 18-30 years with active or convalescent COVID-19. The CDR3 is CASSYPGSLEQYF. Written as DNA, the CDR3 is TGTGCCAGCAGTTACCCGGGGTCTCTCGAGCAGTACTTC.